This T cell receptor beta chain was captured in a study of vaccination and CD4 T cells after COVID-19. Study overall: Control cultures used a CEFX viral epitope pool, an HIV-1 Nef peptide pool, or no peptide.

Trimming at V came to 2 bases and at J to 3 bases, leaving 5 bases not matched to a gene. The CDR3 consists of 15 residues. Germline lookup yields CDR1 SGHAT and CDR2 FQNNGV. Noted treatment: roughly ten-day PBMC culture with coronavirus spike peptide pools or control peptides (ViraFEST assay). According to the study, CD4+ T cells from the unexposed donor were gathered ahead of the COVID-19 pandemic (2011-2018). Antigen-specific T cells were expanded with peptide pools by ViraFEST, and TCRs were then sequenced. Isolation of CD4+ T cells by negative selection took place after more than 9 days of culture. An Oncomine TCR Beta short-read assay was used to sequence the DNA from cultured CD4+ T cells. Once CD4+ T cells had been cultured, genomic DNA was extracted from them. TCRdb recomputed calls from the PCR reads with MiXCR, one row per CDR3 protein. Of about 5,900 distinct CDR3 sequences listed, about 32% are singletons.

This clonotype was counted a few times. The antigen is unknown. This sequence joins TRBV11-2 and TRBJ1-2; TRBD1 matches 8 bases. What was sequenced was CD4+ T cells from blood, cultured in vitro. The source is a human donor in good health. The CDR3 sequence is CASSLSTGGDYGYTF. The CDR3 DNA reads TGTGCCAGCAGCTTATCTACAGGGGGTGACTATGGCTACACCTTC.